These T cell receptor beta chains were read from a single sample in a study of blood T cells in healthy people across ages. TCRdb itself ran the 5' RACE reads through MiXCR, one entry per CDR3 protein. Of over a million distinct CDR3 sequences listed, under 45% are singletons. The sample was blood. The receptors were sampled from a woman in her fifties or sixties in good health. CDR3s include the opening cysteine and the closing phenylalanine or tryptophan. The order of the fields is D gene, clone size, J gene, V gene, CDR3 protein, CDR3 DNA. A D gene is named only where the DNA matches it firmly. Some rows have no size entry. The others give once, few or many, or a class for an expanded clone.

TRBD2 | few | TRBJ2-5 | TRBV9 | CASSVESGRETQYF | TGTGCCAGCAGCGTAGAAAGCGGGAGGGAGACCCAGTACTTC
- | - | TRBJ1-1 | TRBV12-3/TRBV12-4 | CASSLVVSGQRNTEAFF | TGTGCCAGCAGTTTAGTTGTTAGCGGGCAGAGGAACACTGAAGCTTTCTTT
- | - | TRBJ2-1 | TRBV12-3/TRBV12-4 | CASSPQTQYNEQFF | TGTGCCAGCAGTCCCCAGACTCAATACAATGAGCAGTTCTTC
TRBD2 | - | TRBJ2-1 | TRBV28 | CASSLYLAEPSYNEQFF | TGTGCCAGCAGTTTATACCTAGCGGAGCCCTCCTACAATGAGCAGTTCTTC
TRBD2 | - | TRBJ2-7 | TRBV29-1 | CSVGRLAGEQYF | TGCAGCGTTGGGAGACTAGCGGGGGAGCAGTACTTC
- | few | TRBJ2-1 | TRBV20-1 | CSARTPGLDEQFF | TGCAGTGCGCGAACTCCGGGACTTGATGAGCAGTTCTTC
TRBD1 | - | TRBJ1-2 | TRBV7-2 | CVSRPGTASGYTF | TGTGTCAGCAGGCCCGGGACAGCCAGCGGCTACACCTTC
TRBD1 | few | TRBJ2-5 | TRBV6-1 | CASYQDRDLQETQYF | TGTGCCAGTTATCAGGACAGGGACCTCCAAGAGACCCAGTACTTC
TRBD2 | - | TRBJ2-7 | TRBV27 | CASSPSSSGRLYNEQYF | TGTGCCAGCAGTCCCTCTTCTAGCGGGAGGCTGTACAATGAGCAGTACTTC
- | - | TRBJ2-7 | TRBV7-8 | CASSLVVAGSSEQYF | TGTGCCAGCAGCTTAGTAGTCGCGGGTTCCTCCGAGCAGTACTTC
TRBD2 | - | TRBJ2-5 | TRBV10-3 | CAISSGAGGRETQYF | TGTGCCATCAGCTCCGGGGCGGGGGGCAGAGAGACCCAGTACTTC
- | - | TRBJ2-7 | TRBV27 | CASRTLALGYNYEQYF | TGTGCCAGCAGGACTTTAGCACTGGGCTATAACTACGAGCAGTACTTC
- | - | TRBJ1-5 | TRBV5-8 | CASSLGSRQSGQPQHF | TGTGCCAGCAGCTTGGGTAGTCGACAGTCTGGCCAGCCCCAGCATTTT
TRBD2 | - | TRBJ2-1 | TRBV7-9 | CASSSTLAGPNEQFF | TGTGCCAGCAGCTCAACCCTAGCGGGCCCCAATGAGCAGTTCTTC
TRBD2 | - | TRBJ2-3 | TRBV4-1 | CASSYRTSGGTDTQYF | TGCGCCAGCAGCTACCGGACTAGCGGAGGCACAGATACGCAGTATTTT
- | many | TRBJ2-7 | TRBV20-1 | CSAAPIPRLSYEQYF | TGCAGTGCCGCCCCAATACCAAGGCTATCCTACGAGCAGTACTTC
TRBD2 | - | TRBJ2-7 | TRBV15 | CAIRKGTSGSHEQYF | TGTGCCATCCGGAAGGGGACTAGCGGGAGCCACGAGCAGTACTTC
TRBD1 | - | TRBJ2-7 | TRBV12-3/TRBV12-4 | CASSPPGGFNEQYF | TGTGCCAGCAGCCCCCCAGGGGGCTTCAACGAGCAGTACTTC
- | - | TRBJ2-7 | TRBV20-1 | CSASGDKGYNEQYF | TGCAGTGCTAGTGGGGACAAGGGCTACAATGAGCAGTACTTC
- | - | TRBJ2-1 | TRBV27 | CASSSGLHGVEQFF | TGTGCCAGCAGTTCGGGACTTCATGGAGTTGAGCAGTTCTTC
- | - | TRBJ1-5 | TRBV14 | CASSHRGGNQPQHF | TGTGCCAGCAGCCACAGGGGCGGCAATCAGCCCCAGCATTTT
- | - | TRBJ2-2 | TRBV7-2 | CASSLRGKDSITTGELFF | TGTGCCAGCAGCTTGAGGGGGAAAGACTCGATCACCACCGGGGAGCTGTTTTTT
- | few | TRBJ1-2 | TRBV29-1 | CSVSKPGYGYTF | TGCAGCGTTAGTAAGCCCGGCTATGGCTACACCTTC
- | - | TRBJ2-1 | TRBV7-9 | CASSFSYGEQFF | TGTGCCAGCAGCTTTAGCTACGGTGAGCAGTTCTTC
TRBD1 | once | TRBJ1-4 | TRBV15 | CATSMGGTGGGEKLFF | TGTGCCACCAGCATGGGAGGGACAGGGGGTGGTGAAAAACTGTTTTTT
- | few | TRBJ1-6 | TRBV25-1 | CASSESGYNSPLHF | TGTGCCAGCAGTGAATCAGGTTATAATTCACCCCTCCACTTT
TRBD1 | - | TRBJ2-7 | TRBV12-3/TRBV12-4 | CASSPPGQNSYEQYF | TGTGCCAGCAGTCCCCCGGGACAGAACTCCTACGAGCAGTACTTC
- | few | TRBJ2-6 | TRBV3-1 | CASRRESGANVLTF | TGTGCCAGCAGACGAGAGTCTGGGGCCAACGTCCTGACTTTC
TRBD1 | - | TRBJ1-2 | TRBV12-3/TRBV12-4 | CASTPDRVGGYTF | TGTGCCAGCACCCCGGACAGGGTTGGTGGCTACACCTTC
- | - | TRBJ2-7 | TRBV6-5 | CASSHPRRFPYEQYF | TGTGCCAGCAGCCACCCCCGAAGGTTCCCCTACGAGCAGTACTTC
- | many | TRBJ2-3 | TRBV20-1 | CSARERVGSTDTQYF | TGCAGTGCTAGAGAGAGGGTCGGGAGCACAGATACGCAGTATTTT
- | - | TRBJ2-2 | TRBV3-1 | CASSQDIGLTGELFF | TGTGCCAGCAGCCAAGATATAGGTCTTACCGGGGAGCTGTTTTTT
TRBD2 | - | TRBJ2-1 | TRBV7-3 | CASSMIPGLAGNEQFF | TGTGCCAGCAGCATGATCCCGGGACTAGCGGGAAACGAGCAGTTCTTC